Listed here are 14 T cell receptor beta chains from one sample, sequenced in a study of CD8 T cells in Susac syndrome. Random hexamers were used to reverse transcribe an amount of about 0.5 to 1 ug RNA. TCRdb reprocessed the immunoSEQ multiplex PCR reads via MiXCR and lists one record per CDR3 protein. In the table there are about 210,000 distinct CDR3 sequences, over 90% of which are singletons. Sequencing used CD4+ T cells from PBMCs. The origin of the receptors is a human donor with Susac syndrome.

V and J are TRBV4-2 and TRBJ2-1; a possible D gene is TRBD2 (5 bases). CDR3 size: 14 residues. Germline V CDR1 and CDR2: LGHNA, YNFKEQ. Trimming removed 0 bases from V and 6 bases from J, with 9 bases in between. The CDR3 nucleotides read TGTGCCAGCAGCCAAGATGATGAGGGCAATGAGCAGTTCTTC. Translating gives CASSQDDEGNEQFF.

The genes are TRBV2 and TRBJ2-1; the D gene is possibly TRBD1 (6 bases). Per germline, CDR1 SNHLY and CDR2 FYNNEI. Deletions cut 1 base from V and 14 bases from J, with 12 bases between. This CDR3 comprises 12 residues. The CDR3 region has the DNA TGTGCCAGCAGTGAAGACAGGGTGGTGGAGTTCTTC. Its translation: CASSEDRVVEFF.

The DNA of the CDR3 is TGTGCCTTTACCCCAGGGGGCTCCTACGAGCAGTACTTC. Residues: CAFTPGGSYEQYF. The gene calls are TRBV24-1 and TRBJ2-7; TRBD1 matches 7 bases. The CDR3 runs 13 residues. V shed 12 bases and J 0 bases; nucleotides not matched to a gene: 7. Germline assignment: CDR1 KGHDR and CDR2 SFDVKD.

CDR3 coding DNA: TGTGCCTGGACCCCGGCGGGGAATTCACCCCTCCACTTT. It codes for CAWTPAGNSPLHF. V is TRBV30 and J is TRBJ1-6, with D uncertain. CDR1 is GTSNPN and CDR2 is SVGIG in the germline V gene (reference sequence). V lost 4 bases, J lost 7 bases, and 11 bases lay in between. The CDR3 runs to 13 residues.

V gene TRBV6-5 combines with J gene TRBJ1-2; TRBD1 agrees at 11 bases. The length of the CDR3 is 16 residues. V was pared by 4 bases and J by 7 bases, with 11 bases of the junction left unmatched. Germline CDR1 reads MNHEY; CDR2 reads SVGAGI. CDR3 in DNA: TGTGCCAGCAGTTCCTTCCTAGGACAGGGGGCTCTTGGCTACACCTTC. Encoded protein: CASSSFLGQGALGYTF.

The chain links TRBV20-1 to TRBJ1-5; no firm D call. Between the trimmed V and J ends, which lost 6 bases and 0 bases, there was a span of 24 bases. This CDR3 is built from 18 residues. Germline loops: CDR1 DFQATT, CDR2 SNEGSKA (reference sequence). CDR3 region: CSAIQQYSGEDSNQPQHF. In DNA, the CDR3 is TGCAGTGCCATTCAGCAGTATTCGGGAGAAGATAGCAATCAGCCCCAGCATTTT.

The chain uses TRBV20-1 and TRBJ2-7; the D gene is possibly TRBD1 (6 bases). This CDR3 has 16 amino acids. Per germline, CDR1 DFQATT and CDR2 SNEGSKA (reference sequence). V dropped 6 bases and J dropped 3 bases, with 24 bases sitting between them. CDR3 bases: TGCAGTGCAGAGGACGGGACATGGGACGGGAACTACGAGCAGTACTTC. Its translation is CSAEDGTWDGNYEQYF.

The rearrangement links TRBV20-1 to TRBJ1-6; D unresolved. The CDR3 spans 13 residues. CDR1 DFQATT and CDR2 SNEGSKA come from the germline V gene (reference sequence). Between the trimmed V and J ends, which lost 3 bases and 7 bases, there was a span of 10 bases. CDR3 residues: CSASLGSNSPLHF. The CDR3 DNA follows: TGCAGTGCTAGTTTAGGGAGCAATTCACCCCTCCACTTT.

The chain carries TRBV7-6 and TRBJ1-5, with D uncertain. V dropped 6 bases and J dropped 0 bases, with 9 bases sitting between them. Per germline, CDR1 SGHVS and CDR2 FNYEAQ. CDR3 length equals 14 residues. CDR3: CASSKGNSNQPQHF. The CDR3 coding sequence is TGTGCCAGCAGTAAAGGGAATAGCAATCAGCCCCAGCATTTT.

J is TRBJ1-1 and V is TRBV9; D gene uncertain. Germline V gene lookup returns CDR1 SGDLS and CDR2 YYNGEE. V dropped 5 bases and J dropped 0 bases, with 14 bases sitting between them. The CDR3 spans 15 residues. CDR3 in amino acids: CASSRSLGMNTEAFF. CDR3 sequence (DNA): TGTGCCAGCAGTAGATCGTTGGGGATGAACACTGAAGCTTTCTTT.

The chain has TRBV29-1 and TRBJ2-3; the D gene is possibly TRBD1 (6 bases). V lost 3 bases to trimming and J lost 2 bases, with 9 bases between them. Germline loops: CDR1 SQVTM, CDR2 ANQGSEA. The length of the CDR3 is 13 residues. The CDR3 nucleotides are TGCAGCGTTGATACAGGGAACACAGATACGCAGTATTTT. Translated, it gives CSVDTGNTDTQYF.

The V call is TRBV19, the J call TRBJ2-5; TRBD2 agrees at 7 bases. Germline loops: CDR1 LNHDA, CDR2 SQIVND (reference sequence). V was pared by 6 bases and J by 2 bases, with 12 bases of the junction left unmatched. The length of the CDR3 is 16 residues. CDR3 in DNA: TGTGCCAGTAGACCGACTAGCTTAGGGAAACAAGAGACCCAGTACTTC. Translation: CASRPTSLGKQETQYF. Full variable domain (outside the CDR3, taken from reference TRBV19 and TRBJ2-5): DGGITQSPKYLFRKEGQNVTLSCEQNLNHDAMYWYRQDPGQGLRLIYYSQIVNDFQKGDIAEGYSVSREKKESFPLTVTSAQKNPTAFYLCASRPTSLGKQETQYFGPGTRLLVL.

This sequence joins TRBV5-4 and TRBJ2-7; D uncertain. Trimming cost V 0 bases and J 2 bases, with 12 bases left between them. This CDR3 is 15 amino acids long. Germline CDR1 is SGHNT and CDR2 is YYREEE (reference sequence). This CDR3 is CASSLDPGRAYEQYF. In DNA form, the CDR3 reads TGTGCCAGCAGCTTGGACCCCGGGCGCGCCTACGAGCAGTACTTC.

In DNA form, the CDR3 reads TGTGCCAGCAGCGTGACAGGAGGGTCTGGAAACACCATATATTTT. Protein sequence: CASSVTGGSGNTIYF. The chain employs TRBV9 and TRBJ1-3, with D possibly TRBD1 on 6 matching bases. This CDR3 has 15 residues. Per the germline V gene, CDR1 is SGDLS and CDR2 is YYNGEE. The V gene lost 2 bases and the J gene lost 1 base, with 10 bases spanning the gap.